This T cell receptor beta chain was documented in a study of post-analysis software for immune sequencing data. Overall study findings and caveats: A few TRBV segments (TRBV5-6, TRBV5-1 and TRBV20-1 among them) occurred more frequently in patients than in controls. In multiple sclerosis, normalized Chao1 diversity was significantly below that of controls.

Unique molecular identifiers were built into the TCR beta cDNA libraries. T cells numbering about 0.9 to 11 million gave rise to 500,000 or so cDNA molecules. TCRdb recomputed calls from the PCR reads with MiXCR, one row per CDR3 protein. This sample has hundreds of thousands of distinct CDR3 sequences; 59% occur once, and the top ten carry roughly 12%. Per germline, CDR1 LGHNA and CDR2 YNFKEQ. CDR3 length equals 17 residues. V was clipped by 0 bases and J by 5 bases; unmatched bases: 9. Notes on this clonotype: What it binds is unknown.

This clonotype was obtained from a girl aged 2 to 10 with multiple sclerosis. The chain is built from TRBV4-2 and TRBJ2-1; 8 positions agree with TRBD2. Sequencing input: blood. The CDR3 nucleotides are TGTGCCAGCAGCCAAGATAGTCTCGAGCGGGGGAACAATGAGCAGTTCTTC. Protein product: CASSQDSLERGNNEQFF.